The 11 T cell receptor beta chains given below trace back to one sample, sequenced in a study of tumor-infiltrating lymphocytes in primary liver carcinoma. DNA and RNA were both co-extracted from approximately 20-30 mg of bulk tissue that had not been sorted. The authors made TCR beta cDNA from approximately 490 ng total RNA with a constant-region primer. Modified slightly, ARM-PCR produced TCR beta libraries over three nested multiplex PCR rounds. The study ran its first two PCR rounds for approximately 10 cycles each, using TRBV1-TRBV30 forward primers and a C-beta reverse primer. Each CDR3 protein gets one entry after TCRdb re-called the multiplex PCR reads with MiXCR. This sample carries more than 100,000 distinct CDR3 sequences, about two thirds of them seen once, and the ten largest clones take 8% to 9%. Sample: tumor-adjacent normal liver tissue. Every receptor here comes from a woman aged 55-69 years with primary liver carcinoma and hepatitis B virus infection.

In the case of this clonotype: The junction shows a germline mismatch at one end, possibly a read error. The chain employs TRBV6-6 and TRBJ1-1, with no clear D. This CDR3 is built from 15 residues. Per the germline V gene, CDR1 is MNHNY and CDR2 is SVGAGI (reference sequence). The CDR3 sequence is CASSYGRGQATGAFF. In nucleotides, the CDR3 is TGTGCCAGCAGTTACGGGAGAGGCCAAGCGACTGGAGCTTTCTTT.

This clonotype has more than one count but fewer than ten. This sequence may be a read error, since a much larger clone differs from it by one base. The chain carries TRBV7-9 and TRBJ2-1; D call uncertain. CDR3 length equals 13 residues. V shed 5 bases and J shed 9 bases, with 14 bases lying between them. Germline V gives CDR1 SEHNR, CDR2 FQNEAQ (reference sequence). CDR3 in amino acids: CASSLPGSCEQFF. The CDR3 region has the DNA TGTGCCAGCAGCCTCCCGGGCTCGTGTGAGCAGTTCTTC.

The V gene is TRBV11-2, the J gene TRBJ2-2, with D unclear. V lost 5 bases, J lost 9 bases, and 22 bases lay in between. Germline V gene lookup returns CDR1 SGHAT and CDR2 FQNNGV. This CDR3 has 16 residues. This CDR3 is CASSDGRNANSRELFF. As DNA, the CDR3 is TGTGCCAGCAGCGACGGACGCAATGCGAACTCCAGGGAGCTGTTTTTT.

Concerning this clonotype itself: This may be a read error, as it is one base from a much larger clone. The CDR3 does not end in the conserved phenylalanine or tryptophan, so this is likely a read error. CDR3 loop: CASSREFEEQFL. Here the CDR3 DNA reads TGCGCCAGCAGCCGGGAGTTTGAAGAGCAGTTCCTC. This chain connects TRBV5-1 to TRBJ2-1, with a possible D match to TRBD2 (6 bases). Germline CDR1 is SGHRS and CDR2 is YFSETQ. CDR3 size: 12 residues. Between the trimmed V and J ends, which lost 4 bases and 10 bases, there was a span of 12 bases.

Worth noting for this clonotype: A far larger clone is a single base away, which makes a read error likely. This rearrangement joins TRBV5-6 to TRBJ2-3, with unresolved D. V lost 6 bases and J lost 2, with 4 bases in between. This CDR3 contains 11 residues. The germline CDR1 and CDR2 sequences are SGHDT and YYEEEE. CDR3 residues: CASNITDTQYF. CDR3 in DNA: TGTGCCAGCAACATCACAGATACGCAGTATTTT.

Details on this clonotype: Here the CDR3 omits its conserved ending phenylalanine or tryptophan, so a read error is the likely source. The V call is TRBV12-3 or TRBV12-4, the J call TRBJ2-2; 9 nucleotides align to TRBD2. V shed 6 bases, J shed 1 base, and the junction held 6 bases outside the gene matches. This CDR3 comprises 16 residues. The CDR3 sequence: CASRSPTSGNTGELFL. The CDR3 DNA reads as TGTGCCAGCAGGAGTCCGACTAGCGGGAACACCGGGGAGCTGTTTCTC.

A note on this clonotype: With a much larger clone just one base away, this may be a read error. The chain couples TRBV7-9 to TRBJ2-1; the D is unclear. This CDR3 comprises 15 residues. Trimming took 5 bases from V and 1 from J, leaving 12 bases between them. Germline V CDR1 and CDR2: SEHNR, FQNEAQ (reference sequence). In nucleotides, the CDR3 is TGTGCCAGCAGCGGTACAGATGGTTCCTACAATGAGCAGTTCTTC. This codes for CASSGTDGSYNEQFF.

Points on this clonotype: As the CDR3 is not closed by the conserved phenylalanine or tryptophan, this likely results from a read error. Because the CDR3's place on the DNA is in doubt, the DNA is left out and the CDR3 is given as listed by TCRdb. The chain uses TRBV11-2 and TRBJ2-1; the listed D gene, TRBD2, was not tested against the DNA. From germline, CDR1 is SGHAT and CDR2 FQNNGV. The CDR3 has 14 amino acids, counting both end residues. CDR3: CASVETSGRNEQFL.

Worth noting for this clonotype: Since no conserved phenylalanine or tryptophan closes the CDR3, a read error is the likely cause. The chain employs TRBV11-3 and TRBJ2-3, with D maybe TRBD1 (5 bases). Germline V lookup: CDR1 SGHNT, CDR2 YENEEA. The CDR3 totals 14 residues. The CDR3 nucleotides are TGTGCCAGCAGCTTAAGGACAATCACAGATACACAGTATTAT. It specifies CASSLRTITDTQYY.

As for this clonotype: Relative to the germline gene, one junction end is altered; a read error may explain this. This rearrangement joins TRBV11-2 to TRBJ2-4; TRBD2 is a possible D gene (5 bases). The germline V gene has CDR1 SGHAT and CDR2 FQNNGV. The CDR3 is made up of 15 amino acids. The CDR3 protein is CTSSLEPASLAIQYF. DNA for the CDR3: TGTACCAGCAGCTTAGAACCGGCTAGCCTCGCCATTCAGTACTTC.

The chain couples TRBV4-2 to TRBJ2-4; 7 bases agree with TRBD1. The V segment lost 7 bases and the J segment 4 bases; nucleotides outside the gene matches: 13. This CDR3 region has 16 residues. The germline V gene has CDR1 LGHNA and CDR2 YNFKEQ. CDR3 loop: CASTQGGDREKNIQYF. Here the CDR3 DNA reads TGTGCCAGCACTCAAGGAGGCGACAGGGAAAAAAACATTCAGTACTTC.